The present T cell receptor (beta chain) was sequenced within a study of blood T cell repertoires in COVID-19 (dated by TCRdb to about 2020). With regard to the full study: The collaborator samples originated in the United States, Italy and Spain and spanned the acute and convalescent phases of COVID-19. The material from the prospective study consisted of cDNA or gDNA derived from T cells, B-cell-depleted T cells, or PBMCs. HLA class I and class II types, where available, came from metadata supplied by the sample provider rather than from assay-based typing. The repertoires were released in a freely available public database meant as a resource for research on the immune response to SARS-CoV-2. The dataset comprised deeply sampled blood TCRbeta repertoires from subjects exposed to, actively infected with, or recovered from COVID-19. Nearly every sample came with metadata listing a de-identified subject ID, COVID-19 status, age in years and sex. Samples came from the ongoing ImmuneRACE study (first 160 participants) plus 1,254 subjects from 6 global collaborators.

TCRbeta CDR3 regions were amplified from genomic DNA by means of the immunoSEQ Assay, a bias-controlled multiplex PCR. In the authors' own workflow: The number of nucleated cells in each sample was estimated from the amplification of reference gene primers within the assay. Sequence reads were collapsed and filtered to measure the absolute abundance of every unique TCRbeta CDR3 rearrangement. For each sample, productive Simpson clonality was calculated as the square root of Simpson's diversity index over productive rearrangements. Imported from immuneACCESS, the table was reduced by TCRdb to in-frame sequences with V and J called. These copies leave out some clones; in studies compared against another copy, an unresolved V gene accounts for under half, and the cause of the remainder is not known. V, J and clone size are those of that table, while D and trimming were read from the DNA. The sample yields 150,000 or so clones; approximately 81% were counted once. Of the sample, roughly an eighth falls within the top ten clones.

Whole blood was collected in K2EDTA tubes by collaborating institutions according to the institutions' own protocols. For TCRbeta analysis, collaborator samples were shipped as frozen whole blood, as isolated PBMCs, or as DNA extracted from either sample type. Clipping removes 4 bases from V and 9 bases from J, with 6 as the unmatched junction base count. Reading the germline V gene gives CDR1 LGHNA and CDR2 YSLEER. The CDR3, from cysteine to phenylalanine, totals 13 residues. Of the read, only the CDR3 DNA is kept; its 39 bases are in frame from base 1. The study at large found these results: The amount of clinical and demographic metadata varied by source and participant and was provided uncurated.

This clone was counted between two and nine times. Its antigen is not yet known. No per-base quality is available; no much larger clone lies one base away. The sequence came from a man between 18 and 29 years old with active or convalescent COVID-19. The sequenced sample was peripheral blood. This receptor chain uses TRBV4-3 and TRBJ2-1; a stretch of 7 junction bases matches TRBD2. The DNA reads TGCGCCAGCAGCCGCCCCGGGACTACTGAGCAGTTCTTC. It translates to CASSRPGTTEQFF.